The 32 T cell receptor beta chains below come from one sample, sequenced in a study of T cell changes during pregnancy in multiple sclerosis. Sequencing used immunoSEQ multiplex PCR; TCRdb keeps in-frame clones, though not all of them. This sample has tens of thousands of clones; roughly 93% occur once, and the top ten carry approximately 0.41%. The source material was CD4+ T cells from peripheral blood mononuclear cells, sampled in the second trimester of pregnancy. The receptor set was obtained from a female donor with multiple sclerosis, enrolled in a pregnancy study.

This chain joins TRBV6-7 and TRBJ2-7; D call uncertain. TRBV6-7 counts as an open reading frame of uncertain function. The CDR3 runs to 13 residues. V shed 2 bases and J shed 6 bases, with 11 bases lying between them. CDR3 amino acids: CASSYRLSGEQYF. CDR3 DNA: TGTGCCAGCAGTTACCGCCTCTCGGGCGAGCAGTACTTC.

The CDR3 DNA reads as TGTGCCAGCAGCCCCGACGGGGGCAGCGGGAATGGCTACACCTTC. Translation: CASSPDGGSGNGYTF. The chain couples TRBV5-5 to TRBJ1-2; possibly TRBD1 for D (6 bases). Germline V gene lookup returns CDR1 SGHKS and CDR2 YYEKEE (reference sequence). Trimming pared 4 bases from V and 6 bases from J, leaving 19 bases between. The CDR3 has 15 amino acids.

The V call is TRBV12-5, the J call TRBJ1-2; D might be TRBD1 (5 bases). Trimming shortened V by 1 base and J by 3 bases, and 15 bases separated the two germline ends. The CDR3 is made up of 16 amino acids. The germline V gene has CDR1 LGHNT and CDR2 FRNRAP. In DNA, the CDR3 is TGTGCTAGTGGTTTGGCCGTCGGAGGGGCTGACTATGGCTACACCTTC. Protein: CASGLAVGGADYGYTF.

This chain joins TRBV7-2 and TRBJ1-2, with D unclear. Germline V gives CDR1 SGHTA, CDR2 FQGNSA. Trimming left V 5 bases short and J 2 bases short, with 12 bases between. The CDR3 totals 14 residues. The DNA of the CDR3 is TGTGCCAGCAGCATGAGGACTCTGAACTATGGCTACACCTTC. This translates into CASSMRTLNYGYTF.

This chain joins TRBV5-1 and TRBJ1-3, with TRBD1 identical over 8 bases. Germline V gene data show CDR1 as SGHRS and CDR2 as YFSETQ. The CDR3 loop spans 15 amino acids. After removal of 4 bases from V and 0 bases from J, the junction contained 3 bases not matched to a gene. The DNA of the CDR3 is TGCGCCAGCAGCCCCGGACAGGGCTCTGGAAACACCATATATTTT. Its translation is CASSPGQGSGNTIYF.

This sequence joins TRBV7-2 and TRBJ2-2, with TRBD2 as a possible D gene (5 bases). Trimming removed 1 base from V and 5 bases from J, with 14 bases in between. The germline V gene has CDR1 SGHTA and CDR2 FQGNSA. The CDR3 loop spans 16 amino acids. The CDR3 region has the DNA TGTGCCAGCAGCTTAGGCGGGTTACATTCAACCGGGGAGCTGTTTTTT. This encodes CASSLGGLHSTGELFF.

This chain connects TRBV6-4 to TRBJ2-5, with 9 bases identical to TRBD2. The germline V gene has CDR1 MRHNA and CDR2 SNTAGT. The junction had 5 bases not matched to a gene; V was cut back by 5 bases and J by 1 base. There are 15 residues in the CDR3. Here the CDR3 reads CASSPAGGPQETQYF. In DNA form, the CDR3 reads TGTGCCAGCAGTCCAGCGGGGGGACCCCAAGAGACCCAGTACTTC.

The V call is TRBV13, the J call TRBJ2-5; a possible D gene is TRBD1 (6 bases). Germline V gene data show CDR1 as PRHDT and CDR2 as FYEKMQ (reference sequence). Trimming removed 5 bases at V and 2 bases at J, with 18 bases between. This CDR3 comprises 16 residues. CDR3 sequence (DNA): TGTGCCAGCAGCCGAAGAGCAGAGGGGGTACAAGAGACCCAGTACTTC. It codes for CASSRRAEGVQETQYF. Full variable domain (rest looked up from reference TRBV13 and TRBJ2-5): AAGVIQSPRHLIKEKRETATLKCYPIPRHDTVYWYQQGPGQDPQFLISFYEKMQSDKGSIPDRFSAQQFSDYHSELNMSSLELGDSALYFCASSRRAEGVQETQYFGPGTRLLVL.

The rearrangement uses TRBV4-2 and TRBJ2-7; 7 bases match TRBD2. The germline gives CDR1 LGHNA, CDR2 YNFKEQ. The CDR3 is made up of 15 amino acids. V gave up 2 bases and J gave up 7 bases; unmatched junction bases: 11. The CDR3 loop is CASSQSGDYPSEQYF. The CDR3 DNA reads as TGTGCCAGCAGCCAAAGTGGGGACTACCCTTCTGAGCAGTACTTC.

The J gene is TRBJ2-2, the V gene TRBV27, with 14 bases aligning to TRBD2. Trimming cost V 5 bases and J 13 bases; bases outside gene matches: 18. This CDR3 comprises 18 residues. Germline values: CDR1 MNHEY, CDR2 SMNVEV (reference sequence). DNA for the CDR3: TGTGCCAGCAGTACCCCCCGGACTAGCGGGAGGACGACGGCCCCGCTGTTTTTT. Translating it yields CASSTPRTSGRTTAPLFF.

V usage is TRBV9 and J usage is TRBJ1-2, with D possibly being TRBD1 (6 bases). Trimming stripped 5 bases from V and 6 bases from J, with 17 bases between. Per the germline V gene, CDR1 is SGDLS and CDR2 is YYNGEE. This CDR3 comprises 14 residues. The CDR3 region has the DNA TGTGCCAGCAGTGCCCCTATTACAGGGCATGGCTACACCTTC. Protein sequence: CASSAPITGHGYTF.

The chain couples TRBV9 to TRBJ2-7; 8 bases map to TRBD2. CDR3 size: 13 residues. V gave up 4 bases and J gave up 4 bases; unmatched junction bases: 4. The germline V gene encodes CDR1 SGDLS and CDR2 YYNGEE. Written as DNA, the CDR3 is TGTGCCAGCAGCCTTGGACTAGCTTACGAGCAGTACTTC. Translating it yields CASSLGLAYEQYF.

This chain connects TRBV9 to TRBJ2-2; TRBD2 matches 8 bases. Germline V gives CDR1 SGDLS, CDR2 YYNGEE. This CDR3 is built from 15 residues. Trimming at V came to 4 bases and at J to 6 bases, leaving 8 bases not matched to a gene. For the CDR3, the DNA is TGTGCCAGCAGCCCCTCGGGACTAGGGGCCGGGGAGCTGTTTTTT. It translates to CASSPSGLGAGELFF.

The genes are TRBV19 and TRBJ2-1, with TRBD2 as a possible D gene (6 bases). This CDR3 spans 17 amino acids. V was trimmed by 5 bases and J by 0 bases, leaving 17 bases between them. Germline V CDR1 and CDR2: LNHDA, SQIVND (reference sequence). The CDR3 DNA follows: TGTGCCAGTAGTCTGGGGTTGCCGCGGGGCTCCTACAATGAGCAGTTCTTC. Its translation: CASSLGLPRGSYNEQFF.

V gene TRBV28 combines with J gene TRBJ2-7, with 7 bases lining up with TRBD2. Germline assignment: CDR1 MDHEN and CDR2 SYDVKM. V shed 6 bases, J shed 5 bases, and the junction held 10 bases outside the gene matches. The CDR3 spans 14 residues. Here the CDR3 DNA reads TGTGCCAGCAGCGGGAGGCCGCCCCACGACGAGCAGTACTTC. Its translation is CASSGRPPHDEQYF.

This sequence joins TRBV6-5 and TRBJ2-1; 7 bases align to TRBD1. Germline assignment: CDR1 MNHEY and CDR2 SVGAGI. Trimming took 5 bases from V and 7 from J; bases not matched to a gene: 8. This CDR3 is built from 14 residues. The CDR3 DNA reads TGTGCCAGCAGTCGGGACAGACCACCGAATGAGCAGTTCTTC. This sequence encodes CASSRDRPPNEQFF.

The chain has TRBV5-4 and TRBJ2-2; 9 bases match TRBD1. J gave up 1 base and V 4 bases, and 5 bases lay outside the gene matches. The germline V gene encodes CDR1 SGHNT and CDR2 YYREEE (reference sequence). The CDR3 is 16 amino acids. CDR3: CASSPPGQGNTGELFF. CDR3 bases: TGTGCCAGCAGCCCTCCGGGACAGGGGAACACCGGGGAGCTGTTTTTT. The full variable domain, with the rest looked up from reference TRBV5-4 and TRBJ2-2, is ETGVTQSPTHLIKTRGQQVTLRCSSQSGHNTVSWYQQALGQGPQFIFQYYREEENGRGNFPPRFSGLQFPNYSSELNVNALELDDSALYLCASSPPGQGNTGELFFGEGSRLTVL.

The CDR3 bases are TGTGCCAGTACCGTCGACAGGGAATATCAGCCCCAGCATTTT. It yields the protein CASTVDREYQPQHF. The chain uses TRBV19 and TRBJ1-5; TRBD1 aligns across 7 bases. The V gene end was trimmed by 7 bases and the J gene end by 5 bases; junction bases not matched to a gene: 8. Germline V gives CDR1 LNHDA, CDR2 SQIVND (reference sequence). The CDR3 loop spans 14 amino acids.

The genes are TRBV5-1 and TRBJ1-1; D not certain. Trimming left V 4 bases short and J 1 base short, with 20 bases between. This CDR3 has 17 amino acids. Germline V lookup: CDR1 SGHRS, CDR2 YFSETQ. Here the CDR3 DNA reads TGCGCCAGCAGCCCTGACAAAATGACCCGGGGGAACACTGAAGCTTTCTTT. Its translation is CASSPDKMTRGNTEAFF.

The chain uses TRBV5-1 and TRBJ1-1, with D possibly being TRBD1 (5 bases). CDR3 length: 14 residues. Germline-derived CDR1 and CDR2 are SGHRS and YFSETQ. Trimming cost V 3 bases and J 0 bases, with 9 bases left between them. This CDR3 is CASSWSGMNTEAFF. DNA for the CDR3: TGCGCCAGCAGCTGGTCAGGGATGAACACTGAAGCTTTCTTT.

V usage is TRBV9 and J usage is TRBJ1-1; maybe TRBD1 (5 bases). This CDR3 comprises 15 residues. V shed 0 bases and J shed 4 bases, with 13 bases lying between them. Germline loops: CDR1 SGDLS, CDR2 YYNGEE. The CDR3: CASSVAAGRPTEAFF. The CDR3 DNA sequence: TGTGCCAGCAGCGTAGCAGCGGGGCGACCCACTGAAGCTTTCTTT.

The rearrangement links TRBV19 to TRBJ1-2; 8 bases line up with TRBD1. The CDR3 length is 13 residues. The germline gives CDR1 LNHDA, CDR2 SQIVND (reference sequence). V lost 11 bases and J lost 7; bases outside the gene matches: 12. This chain's CDR3 is CAAVPTGGVGYTF. The DNA for the CDR3 is TGTGCCGCAGTACCAACAGGGGGAGTTGGCTACACCTTC.

The gene calls are TRBV5-8 and TRBJ2-3; no clear D. Germline assignment: CDR1 SGHTS and CDR2 YDEGEE. V lost 2 bases, J lost 2 bases, and 3 bases lay in between. CDR3 length equals 12 residues. In nucleotides, the CDR3 is TGTGCCAGCAGCTTCCTCACAGATACGCAGTATTTT. This gives the protein CASSFLTDTQYF.

This chain links TRBV7-8 with TRBJ1-2, with 7 bases lining up with TRBD1. Looked up from germline, CDR1 is SGHVS and CDR2 is FQNEAQ. This CDR3 contains 15 residues. Unmatched junction bases numbered 13, after V lost 4 bases and J lost 8 bases. The CDR3 region is CASSSRTGDAYGYTF. The CDR3 nucleotides are TGTGCCAGCAGCTCCAGGACAGGAGACGCTTACGGCTACACCTTC.

The chain uses TRBV7-2 and TRBJ1-2; possibly TRBD1 for D (6 bases). Per the germline V gene, CDR1 is SGHTA and CDR2 is FQGNSA. The germline V and J ends were trimmed by 8 bases and 6 bases, with 22 bases remaining between them. This CDR3 has 15 amino acids. The CDR3 region is CASLQNPGGAHGYTF. DNA of the CDR3: TGTGCCAGCTTACAGAATCCGGGGGGGGCGCATGGCTACACCTTC. The full variable domain, its missing parts supplied by reference TRBV7-2 and TRBJ1-2, is GAGVSQSPSNKVTEKGKDVELRCDPISGHTALYWYRQSLGQGLEFLIYFQGNSAPDKSGLPSDRFSAERTGGSVSTLTIQRTQQEDSAVYLCASLQNPGGAHGYTFGSGTRLTVV.

J is TRBJ2-1 and V is TRBV5-3, with 7 bases aligning to TRBD2. TRBV5-3 is sorted into the ORF group, with uncertain function. Trimming at V came to 2 bases and at J to 3 bases, leaving 8 bases not matched to a gene. This CDR3 region has 16 residues. The CDR3 reads CARSFCAGESYNEQFF. The CDR3 nucleotides read TGTGCCAGAAGCTTCTGTGCGGGAGAGAGCTACAATGAGCAGTTCTTC.

This clone was observed a single time. The chain combines TRBV5-1 with TRBJ1-2; D ambiguous. In germline, CDR1 is SGHRS, CDR2 YFSETQ. Trimming shortened V by 3 bases and J by 4 bases, and 13 bases separated the two germline ends. The CDR3 has 14 residues. CDR3 residues: CASSSSHPSYGYTF. Here the CDR3 DNA reads TGCGCCAGCAGCTCTTCACACCCTTCCTATGGCTACACCTTC.

This sequence joins TRBV6-6 and TRBJ2-1; 12 bases map to TRBD2. Per germline, CDR1 MNHNY and CDR2 SVGAGI (reference sequence). The CDR3 runs 15 residues. V gave up 6 bases and J gave up 7 bases; unmatched junction bases: 7. This chain's CDR3 is CASRRLAGAPNEQFF. Written as DNA, the CDR3 is TGTGCCAGCAGGCGACTAGCGGGAGCCCCGAATGAGCAGTTCTTC.

The chain is built from TRBV2 and TRBJ2-2; 7 bases line up with TRBD1. This CDR3 has 14 residues. Germline CDR1 is SNHLY and CDR2 is FYNNEI. V dropped 7 bases and J dropped 4; count of bases not matched to a gene: 6. The CDR3 spells CASKSGGGTGELFF. CDR3 DNA: TGTGCCAGCAAATCAGGGGGTGGCACCGGGGAGCTGTTTTTT.

This clone has only one observation. The gene calls are TRBV9 and TRBJ2-2; 7 positions match TRBD2. Trimming cost V 3 bases and J 5 bases; bases outside gene matches: 22. The V gene's germline CDR1 is SGDLS and CDR2 YYNGEE. The CDR3 consists of 20 residues. The CDR3 DNA reads TGTGCCAGCAGCGCCGCCGAGGGGCGGGGGACGGTCGGTCGAACCGGGGAGCTGTTTTTT. It is translated as CASSAAEGRGTVGRTGELFF.

The V call is TRBV7-2, the J call TRBJ1-5; weak D call: TRBD1 (5 bases). CDR3 length: 16 amino acids. V lost 1 base and J lost 2, with 12 bases in between. Germline CDR1 is SGHTA and CDR2 is FQGNSA. The CDR3 region is CASSLGGGFGNQPQHF. DNA for the CDR3: TGTGCCAGCAGCTTAGGGGGGGGGTTTGGCAATCAGCCCCAGCATTTT. Using reference TRBV7-2 and TRBJ1-5 for the parts outside the CDR3, the full variable domain is GAGVSQSPSNKVTEKGKDVELRCDPISGHTALYWYRQSLGQGLEFLIYFQGNSAPDKSGLPSDRFSAERTGGSVSTLTIQRTQQEDSAVYLCASSLGGGFGNQPQHFGDGTRLSIL.

A remark on this clone: A read error may produce the germline difference seen at one junction end. V is TRBV5-6 and J is TRBJ2-1; possible D gene TRBD2, 5 bases. The CDR3 length is 13 residues. Germline lookup yields CDR1 SGHDT and CDR2 YYEEEE. CDR3 bases: TGTGCCAGCAGCTCGATTAGCGAATATGACCAGTTCTTC. This sequence encodes CASSSISEYDQFF.